A single sample gave rise to the 20 T cell receptor beta chains below, sequenced in a study of T cell changes during pregnancy in multiple sclerosis. Sequenced by immunoSEQ multiplex PCR; TCRdb stores in-frame clones only, minus some. The profile shows 35,000 to 50,000 clones, about nine tenths of them singletons. The sequencing used CD4+ T cells from peripheral blood mononuclear cells, collected after pregnancy. The receptors here all came from a female donor in good health, enrolled as a control in a pregnancy study.

The chain uses TRBV29-1 and TRBJ2-7; 8 bases are shared with TRBD1. Germline CDR1 SQVTM, CDR2 ANQGSEA. J gave up 2 bases and V 7 bases, and 7 bases lay outside the gene matches. CDR3 length: 13 amino acids. The CDR3 DNA reads as TGCAGCGCGGGGGACAGGTCAGCCTACGAGCAGTACTTC. Its translation: CSAGDRSAYEQYF.

The genes are TRBV6-7 and TRBJ1-4, with 8 bases that match TRBD1. TRBV6-7 has ORF status, its function being uncertain. Trimming took 5 bases from V and 5 from J; bases not matched to a gene: 1. The CDR3 runs to 13 residues. The CDR3 region is CASSHRGNEKLFF. CDR3 DNA sequence: TGTGCCAGCAGTCACAGGGGGAATGAAAAACTGTTTTTT.

V and J are TRBV19 and TRBJ1-2; D not certain. This CDR3 comprises 13 residues. Germline V gene data show CDR1 as LNHDA and CDR2 as SQIVND (reference sequence). The germline V and J ends were trimmed by 1 base and 11 bases, with 14 bases remaining between them. The CDR3 coding sequence is TGTGCCAGTAGTATAGGCGCGTTCAAAGAGTACACCTTC. This codes for CASSIGAFKEYTF.

The rearrangement joins TRBV7-2 to TRBJ2-1; 11 nucleotides agree with TRBD2. The CDR3 has 16 residues. The V gene end was trimmed by 5 bases and the J gene end by 9 bases; junction bases not matched to a gene: 12. CDR1 and CDR2 from the germline V gene are SGHTA and FQGNSA. DNA of the CDR3: TGTGCCAGCAGCCAAACTAGCGGGAGACCCTTTAGTGAGCAGTTCTTC. Translation: CASSQTSGRPFSEQFF. The full variable domain, rest sourced from reference TRBV7-2 and TRBJ2-1, is GAGVSQSPSNKVTEKGKDVELRCDPISGHTALYWYRQSLGQGLEFLIYFQGNSAPDKSGLPSDRFSAERTGGSVSTLTIQRTQQEDSAVYLCASSQTSGRPFSEQFFGPGTRLTVL.

This chain joins TRBV7-8 and TRBJ2-2, with unresolved D. V was cut by 5 bases and J by 3 bases, with 13 bases left in between. Per germline, CDR1 SGHVS and CDR2 FQNEAQ. This CDR3 is built from 15 residues. The chain's CDR3 is CASSLETPDTGELFF. DNA for the CDR3: TGTGCCAGCAGCCTGGAGACGCCGGACACCGGGGAGCTGTTTTTT.

V is TRBV28 and J is TRBJ2-7; D is possibly TRBD2 (8 bases). The CDR3 spans 16 residues. The V gene's germline CDR1 is MDHEN and CDR2 SYDVKM. Trimming removed 5 bases from V and 4 bases from J, with 21 bases in between. CDR3 sequence: CASSRREGAYSYEQYF. CDR3 in DNA: TGTGCCAGCAGTCGCCGGGAGGGGGCTTATAGTTACGAGCAGTACTTC.

The chain combines TRBV27 with TRBJ2-7; 7 bases match TRBD1. V gave up 4 bases and J gave up 5 bases; unmatched junction bases: 14. The germline V gene has CDR1 MNHEY and CDR2 SMNVEV (reference sequence). The CDR3 loop spans 16 amino acids. CDR3 DNA sequence: TGTGCCAGCAGTTCCCCAATCCTCACAGGGGTCCACGAGCAGTACTTC. Translating gives CASSSPILTGVHEQYF.

The V call is TRBV5-6, the J call TRBJ2-1; D uncertain. The germline V and J ends were trimmed by 4 bases and 7 bases, with 6 bases remaining between them. The CDR3 spans 11 residues. Germline V gene sequence: CDR1 SGHDT, CDR2 YYEEEE. CDR3 coding DNA: TGTGCCAGCAGCCGAGTAAATGAGCAGTTCTTC. As protein: CASSRVNEQFF.

V usage is TRBV9 and J usage is TRBJ2-5; TRBD1 matches at 8 bases. With 3 bases clipped from V and 5 bases from J, the junction kept 9 bases outside the gene matches. Looked up from germline, CDR1 is SGDLS and CDR2 is YYNGEE. The CDR3 contains 15 residues. CDR3 nucleotides: TGTGCCAGCAGCGATGGCAGGGGGCTAGTGGAGACCCAGTACTTC. Translated: CASSDGRGLVETQYF.

V and J are TRBV5-3 and TRBJ1-4, with TRBD1 matching 8 bases. TRBV5-3 is treated as an ORF (open reading frame) with a function not yet certain. V trimming: 4 bases; J trimming: 5 bases; junction bases outside the gene matches: 7. The CDR3 consists of 15 residues. CDR3 region: CARSPRTGRNEKLFF. Written as DNA, the CDR3 is TGTGCCAGAAGCCCTCGGACAGGGAGGAATGAAAAACTGTTTTTT.

The J gene is TRBJ1-5, the V gene TRBV10-3; D perhaps matches TRBD1 (5 bases). Trimming took off 4 bases at V and 5 bases at J, with 6 bases between the two ends. Germline V CDR1 and CDR2: ENHRY, SYGVKD. The CDR3 extends over 12 amino acids. CDR3 sequence: CAISAGDQPQHF. DNA for the CDR3: TGTGCCATCAGTGCGGGGGATCAGCCCCAGCATTTT.

The V gene is TRBV7-8, the J gene TRBJ2-7, with D possibly being TRBD2 (5 bases). The V and J ends lost 5 bases and 6 bases respectively, with 23 bases between them. The CDR3 runs 16 residues. Germline V gene lookup returns CDR1 SGHVS and CDR2 FQNEAQ. This CDR3 is CASSPSGRNSAGEQYF. For the CDR3, the DNA is TGTGCCAGCAGCCCGAGTGGTAGGAATTCGGCGGGCGAGCAGTACTTC.

The chain recombines TRBV19 with TRBJ1-4, with D tentatively TRBD1 (5 bases). Trimming pared 0 bases from V and 7 bases from J, leaving 18 bases between. Germline CDR1 is LNHDA and CDR2 is SQIVND (reference sequence). CDR3 length: 17 residues. The DNA of the CDR3 is TGTGCCAGTAGTATAGATCCCGGGGCGGGAGGCGGTGAAAAACTGTTTTTT. The encoded protein is CASSIDPGAGGGEKLFF.

The chain recombines TRBV7-2 with TRBJ1-4; TRBD1 might be the D (6 bases). The CDR3 length is 12 residues. V was trimmed by 3 bases and J by 12 bases, leaving 11 bases between them. Germline V gene sequence: CDR1 SGHTA, CDR2 FQGNSA. The CDR3 sequence is CASSFRGLELFF. In nucleotides, the CDR3 is TGTGCCAGCAGCTTCAGGGGCCTGGAACTGTTTTTT.

With regard to this clone: The sample holds other DNA sequences that translate to the same CDR3. V is TRBV6-6 and J is TRBJ1-2, with 10 nucleotides matching TRBD1. In germline, CDR1 is MNHNY, CDR2 SVGAGI (reference sequence). This CDR3 spans 14 amino acids. The V gene end was trimmed by 6 bases and the J gene end by 3 bases; junction bases not matched to a gene: 4. The CDR3 loop reads CASRRGQGDYGYTF. In DNA, the CDR3 is TGTGCCAGCAGACGCGGACAGGGGGACTATGGCTACACCTTC.

This clone has only a few counts. This chain links TRBV7-2 with TRBJ2-5; TRBD1 agrees at 7 bases. J was trimmed by 4 bases and V by 4 bases; bases with no gene match: 0. Germline loops: CDR1 SGHTA, CDR2 FQGNSA. This CDR3 is built from 12 residues. In nucleotides, the CDR3 is TGTGCCAGCAGCTCAGGGGGAGAGACCCAGTACTTC. Residues: CASSSGGETQYF. The full variable domain, completed using reference TRBV7-2 and TRBJ2-5, is GAGVSQSPSNKVTEKGKDVELRCDPISGHTALYWYRQSLGQGLEFLIYFQGNSAPDKSGLPSDRFSAERTGGSVSTLTIQRTQQEDSAVYLCASSSGGETQYFGPGTRLLVL.

The chain has TRBV6-1 and TRBJ2-7; TRBD1 aligns across 8 bases. Germline V gene lookup returns CDR1 MNHNS and CDR2 SASEGT. With V trimmed by 6 bases and J by 2 bases, 9 bases remained unmatched. This CDR3 has 15 residues. Written as DNA, the CDR3 is TGTGCCAGCAGCTGGGCCGGACAGGGCACCTACGAGCAGTACTTC. It translates to CASSWAGQGTYEQYF.

The CDR3 DNA follows: TGTGCCAGCAGCGTAGGTTCGAGAGGGACTAGCGTCGATACGCAGTATTTT. It codes for CASSVGSRGTSVDTQYF. This chain connects TRBV9 to TRBJ2-3; 10 bases align to TRBD2. Germline assignment: CDR1 SGDLS and CDR2 YYNGEE. This CDR3 region has 17 residues. With V trimmed by 0 bases and J by 6 bases, 10 bases remained unmatched. The complete variable domain, with remaining parts taken from reference TRBV9 and TRBJ2-3, reads DSGVTQTPKHLITATGQRVTLRCSPRSGDLSVYWYQQSLDQGLQFLIQYYNGEERAKGNILERFSAQQFPDLHSELNLSSLELGDSALYFCASSVGSRGTSVDTQYFGPGTRLTVL.

This chain connects TRBV7-2 to TRBJ2-7; tentatively, D is TRBD1 (6 bases). CDR1 and CDR2 (germline): SGHTA, FQGNSA. V gave up 5 bases and J gave up 2 bases, with 16 bases separating them. The CDR3 loop spans 15 amino acids. The CDR3 spells CASSRAQGPTYEQYF. For the CDR3, the DNA is TGTGCCAGCAGCCGAGCGCAGGGGCCAACCTACGAGCAGTACTTC.

The chain joins TRBV6-5 to TRBJ2-1, with 9 bases fitting TRBD1. V lost 5 bases and J lost 7; bases outside the gene matches: 9. The CDR3 spans 15 residues. Per germline, CDR1 MNHEY and CDR2 SVGAGI. The CDR3 protein is CASSHRGRLVNEQFF. The DNA of the CDR3 is TGTGCCAGCAGTCACAGGGGGCGCTTAGTAAATGAGCAGTTCTTC.